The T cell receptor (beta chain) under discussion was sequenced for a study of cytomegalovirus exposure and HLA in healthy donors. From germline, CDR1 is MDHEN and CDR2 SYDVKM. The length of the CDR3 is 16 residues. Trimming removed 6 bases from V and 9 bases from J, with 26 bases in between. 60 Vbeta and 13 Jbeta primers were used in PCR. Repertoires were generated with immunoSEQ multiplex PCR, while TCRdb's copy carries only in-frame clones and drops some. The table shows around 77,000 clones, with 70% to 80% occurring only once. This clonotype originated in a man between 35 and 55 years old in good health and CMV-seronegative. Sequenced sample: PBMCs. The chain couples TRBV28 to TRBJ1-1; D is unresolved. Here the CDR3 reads CASRPPQQPVSVKAFF. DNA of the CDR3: TGTGCCAGCAGACCACCCCAACAGCCAGTTTCTGTTAAAGCTTTCTTT.